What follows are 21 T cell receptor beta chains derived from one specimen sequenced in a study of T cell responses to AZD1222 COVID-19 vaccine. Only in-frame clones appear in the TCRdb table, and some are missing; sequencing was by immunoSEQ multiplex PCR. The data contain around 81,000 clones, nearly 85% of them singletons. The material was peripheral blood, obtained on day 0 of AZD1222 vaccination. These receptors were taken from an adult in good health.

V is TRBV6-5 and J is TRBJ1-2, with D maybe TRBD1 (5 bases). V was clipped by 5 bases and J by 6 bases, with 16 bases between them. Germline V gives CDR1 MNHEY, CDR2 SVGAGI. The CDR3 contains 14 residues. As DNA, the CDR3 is TGTGCCAGCAGTCAAAACAGGCAGGGAAATGGCTACACCTTC. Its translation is CASSQNRQGNGYTF.

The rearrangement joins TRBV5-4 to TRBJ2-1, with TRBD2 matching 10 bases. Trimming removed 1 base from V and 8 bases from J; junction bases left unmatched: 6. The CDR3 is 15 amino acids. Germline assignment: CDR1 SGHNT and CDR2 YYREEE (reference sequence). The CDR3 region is CASSLYSGGAYEQFF. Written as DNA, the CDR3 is TGTGCCAGCAGCTTGTACAGCGGGGGGGCCTATGAGCAGTTCTTC.

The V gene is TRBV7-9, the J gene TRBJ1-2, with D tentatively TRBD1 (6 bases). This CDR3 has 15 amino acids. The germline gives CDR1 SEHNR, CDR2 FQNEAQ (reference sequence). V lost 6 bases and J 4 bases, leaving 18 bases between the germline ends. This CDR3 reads CASSPPGGGSYGYTF. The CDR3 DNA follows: TGTGCCAGCAGTCCCCCCGGCGGGGGCAGCTATGGCTACACCTTC.

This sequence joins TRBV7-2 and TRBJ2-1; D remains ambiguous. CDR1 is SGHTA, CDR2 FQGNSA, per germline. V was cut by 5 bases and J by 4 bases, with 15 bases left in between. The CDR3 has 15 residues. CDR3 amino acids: CASSQLAARYNEQFF. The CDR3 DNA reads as TGTGCCAGCAGCCAGTTGGCGGCGCGGTACAATGAGCAGTTCTTC.

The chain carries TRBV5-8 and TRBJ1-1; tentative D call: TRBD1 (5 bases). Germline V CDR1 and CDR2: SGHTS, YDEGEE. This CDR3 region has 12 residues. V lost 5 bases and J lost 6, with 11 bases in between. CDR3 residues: CASRLGVAEAFF. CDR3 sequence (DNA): TGTGCCAGCAGACTGGGGGTCGCTGAAGCTTTCTTT.

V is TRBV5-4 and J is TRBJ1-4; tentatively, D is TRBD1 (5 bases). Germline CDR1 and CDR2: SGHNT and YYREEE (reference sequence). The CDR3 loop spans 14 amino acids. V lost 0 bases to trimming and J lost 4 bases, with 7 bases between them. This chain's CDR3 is CASSLAGGNEKLFF. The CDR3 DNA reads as TGTGCCAGCAGCTTGGCCGGGGGTAATGAAAAACTGTTTTTT.

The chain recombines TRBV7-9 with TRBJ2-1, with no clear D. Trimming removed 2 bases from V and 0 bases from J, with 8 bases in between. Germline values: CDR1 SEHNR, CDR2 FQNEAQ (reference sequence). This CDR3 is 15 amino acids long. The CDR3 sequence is CASSLLRPSYNEQFF. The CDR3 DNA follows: TGTGCCAGCAGCTTATTGAGGCCCTCCTACAATGAGCAGTTCTTC. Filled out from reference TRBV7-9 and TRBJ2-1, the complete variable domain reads DTGVSQNPRHKITKRGQNVTFRCDPISEHNRLYWYRQTLGQGPEFLTYFQNEAQLEKSRLLSDRFSAERPKGSFSTLEIQRTEQGDSAMYLCASSLLRPSYNEQFFGPGTRLTVL.

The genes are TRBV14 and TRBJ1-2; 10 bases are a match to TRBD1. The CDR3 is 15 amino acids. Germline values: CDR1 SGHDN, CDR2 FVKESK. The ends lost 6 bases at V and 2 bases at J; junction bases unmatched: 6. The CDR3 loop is CASRGQGQGNYGYTF. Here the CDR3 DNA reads TGTGCCAGCAGGGGCCAGGGACAGGGGAACTATGGCTACACCTTC.

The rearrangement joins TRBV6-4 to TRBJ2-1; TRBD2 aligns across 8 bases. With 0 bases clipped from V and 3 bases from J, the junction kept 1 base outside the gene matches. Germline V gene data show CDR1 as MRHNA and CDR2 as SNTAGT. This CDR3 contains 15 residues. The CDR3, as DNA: TGTGCCAGCAGTGACTCCGGGAGGGGCTACAATGAGCAGTTCTTC. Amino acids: CASSDSGRGYNEQFF.

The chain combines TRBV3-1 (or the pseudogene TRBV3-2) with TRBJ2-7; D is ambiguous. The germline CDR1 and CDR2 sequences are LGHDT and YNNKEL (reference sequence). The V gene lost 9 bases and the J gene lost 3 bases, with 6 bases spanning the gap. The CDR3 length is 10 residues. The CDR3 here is CARTLYEQYF. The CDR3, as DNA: TGTGCCAGGACACTCTACGAGCAGTACTTC.

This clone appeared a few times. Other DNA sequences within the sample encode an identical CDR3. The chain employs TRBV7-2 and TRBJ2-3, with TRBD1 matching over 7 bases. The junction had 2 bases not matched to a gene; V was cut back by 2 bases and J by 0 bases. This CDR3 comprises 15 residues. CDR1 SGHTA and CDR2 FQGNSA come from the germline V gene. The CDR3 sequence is CASSLTGVSTDTQYF. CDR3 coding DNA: TGTGCCAGCAGCTTAACAGGGGTTAGCACAGATACGCAGTATTTT.

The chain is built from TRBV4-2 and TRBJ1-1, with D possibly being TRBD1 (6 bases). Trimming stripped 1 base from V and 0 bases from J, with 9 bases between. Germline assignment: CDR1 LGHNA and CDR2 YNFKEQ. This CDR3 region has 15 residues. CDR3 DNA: TGTGCCAGCAGCCAAGGGGACACCTTGAACACTGAAGCTTTCTTT. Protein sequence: CASSQGDTLNTEAFF.

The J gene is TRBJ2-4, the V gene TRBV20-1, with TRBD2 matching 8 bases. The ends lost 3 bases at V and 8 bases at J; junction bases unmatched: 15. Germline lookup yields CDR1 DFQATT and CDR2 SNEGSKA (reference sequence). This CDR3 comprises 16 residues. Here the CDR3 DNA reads TGCAGTGCTAGTCGGGGCGGGGAGAGCGGGGGAGACATTCAGTACTTC. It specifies CSASRGGESGGDIQYF.

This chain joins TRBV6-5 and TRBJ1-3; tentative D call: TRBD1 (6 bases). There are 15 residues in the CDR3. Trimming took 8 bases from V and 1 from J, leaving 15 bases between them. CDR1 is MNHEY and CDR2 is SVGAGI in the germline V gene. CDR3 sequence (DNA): TGTGCCAGCGGCGGACAGAAGACTTCTGGAAACACCATATATTTT. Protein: CASGGQKTSGNTIYF.

CDR3: CASSPPPGDTQYF. CDR3 nucleotide sequence: TGTGCCAGCAGTCCCCCGCCCGGGGATACGCAGTATTTT. The rearrangement joins TRBV6-5 to TRBJ2-3; no definite D call. The CDR3 length is 13 residues. V gave up 5 bases and J gave up 6 bases, with 12 bases separating them. CDR1 is MNHEY and CDR2 is SVGAGI in the germline V gene.

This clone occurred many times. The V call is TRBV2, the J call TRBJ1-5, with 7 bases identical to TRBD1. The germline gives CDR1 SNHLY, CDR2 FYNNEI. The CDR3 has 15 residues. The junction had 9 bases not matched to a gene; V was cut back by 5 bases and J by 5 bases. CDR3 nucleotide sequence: TGTGCCAGCAGTAGGCAGGGGGGAGGCGATCAGCCCCAGCATTTT. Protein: CASSRQGGGDQPQHF.

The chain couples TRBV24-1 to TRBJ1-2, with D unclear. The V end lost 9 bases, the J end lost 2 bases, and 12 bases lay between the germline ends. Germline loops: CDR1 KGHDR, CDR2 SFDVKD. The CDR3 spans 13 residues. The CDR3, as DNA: TGTGCCACCCCGTCCGCAGGCAACTATGGCTACACCTTC. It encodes CATPSAGNYGYTF.

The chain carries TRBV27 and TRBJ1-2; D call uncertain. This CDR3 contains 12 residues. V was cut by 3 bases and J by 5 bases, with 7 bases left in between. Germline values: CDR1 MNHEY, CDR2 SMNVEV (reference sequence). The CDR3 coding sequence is TGTGCCAGCAGTTTTGGAGGTTATGGCTACACCTTC. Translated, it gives CASSFGGYGYTF.

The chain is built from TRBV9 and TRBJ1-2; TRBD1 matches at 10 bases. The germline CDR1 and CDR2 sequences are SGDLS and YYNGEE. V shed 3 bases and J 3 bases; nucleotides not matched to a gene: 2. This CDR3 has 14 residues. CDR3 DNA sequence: TGTGCCAGCAGCGCGGACAGGGGGGACTATGGCTACACCTTC. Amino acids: CASSADRGDYGYTF.

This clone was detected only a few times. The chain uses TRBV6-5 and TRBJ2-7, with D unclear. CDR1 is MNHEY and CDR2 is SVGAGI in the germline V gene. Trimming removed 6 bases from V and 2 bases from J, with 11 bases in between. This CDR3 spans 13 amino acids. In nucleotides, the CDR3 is TGTGCCAGCAGCTCTCCCCTAACCTACGAGCAGTACTTC. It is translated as CASSSPLTYEQYF.

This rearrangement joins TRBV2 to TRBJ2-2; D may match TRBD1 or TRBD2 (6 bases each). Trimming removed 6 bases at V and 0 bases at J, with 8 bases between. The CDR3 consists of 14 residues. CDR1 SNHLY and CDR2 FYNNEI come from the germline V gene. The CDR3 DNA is TGTGCCAGCAGGGGGGGCTCGAACACCGGGGAGCTGTTTTTT. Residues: CASRGGSNTGELFF. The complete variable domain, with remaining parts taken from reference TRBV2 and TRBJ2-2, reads EPEVTQTPSHQVTQMGQEVILRCVPISNHLYFYWYRQILGQKVEFLVSFYNNEISEKSEIFDDQFSVERPDGSNFTLKIRSTKLEDSAMYFCASRGGSNTGELFFGEGSRLTVL.